These T cell receptor beta chains were read from a single sample in a study of STAT5B mutations in CD4+ large granular lymphocyte leukemia. Profiled with immunoSEQ multiplex PCR; TCRdb holds only in-frame clones, not every one. Found here are fewer than 45,000 clones, roughly 80% of them singletons; the top ten hold 3.6%. Material for sequencing was CD4+ T cells from blood buffy coats. The receptor source for this set is a human donor in good health. Both conserved end residues are part of each CDR3. Each record gives: D gene, CDR3 length, J gene, V gene, clone size, CDR3 protein, CDR3 DNA. The D gene is left open where the match is weak. Size values are once, few and many counts, or a class for expanded clones, and some rows have none.

- | 14 | TRBJ1-3 | TRBV2 | - | CASRTGTVGNTIYF | TGTGCCAGCAGGACCGGGACGGTGGGAAACACCATATATTTT
TRBD1 | 14 | TRBJ2-7 | TRBV27 | - | CASSYQDRGTEQYF | TGTGCCAGCAGTTACCAGGACAGGGGAACCGAGCAGTACTTC
- | 17 | TRBJ2-6 | TRBV7-6 | - | CASSPRRQAAGANVLTF | TGTGCCAGCAGCCCAAGGAGGCAGGCAGCTGGGGCCAACGTCCTGACTTTC
TRBD2 | 15 | TRBJ2-1 | TRBV19 | - | CASSILAGSNNEQFF | TGTGCCAGTAGTATTCTAGCGGGGTCAAACAATGAGCAGTTCTTC
- | 15 | TRBJ2-7 | TRBV4-3 | - | CASSQDKWASNKQYF | TGCGCCAGCAGCCAAGATAAGTGGGCTAGCAATAAACAGTACTTC
- | 14 | TRBJ1-3 | TRBV30 | - | CAWSVGDSGNTIYF | TGTGCCTGGAGCGTCGGGGACTCTGGAAACACCATATATTTT
- | 14 | TRBJ2-2 | TRBV4-2 | - | CASSQDQFSGELFF | TGTGCCAGCAGCCAAGATCAGTTTTCCGGGGAGCTGTTTTTT
- | 11 | TRBJ2-3 | TRBV20-1 | - | CSATEEGTQYF | TGCAGTGCTACGGAGGAGGGTACGCAGTATTTT
- | 15 | TRBJ1-1 | TRBV18 | - | CASSYGGRSYTEAFF | TGTGCCAGCTCCTACGGGGGGAGGTCGTACACTGAAGCTTTCTTT
TRBD2 | 19 | TRBJ2-1 | TRBV5-1 | - | CASSLTGISGPLSYNEQFF | TGCGCCAGCAGCTTAACCGGAATTAGCGGGCCGCTCTCCTACAATGAGCAGTTCTTC
- | 15 | TRBJ1-4 | TRBV9 | - | CASSVGVAASEKLFF | TGTGCCAGCAGCGTAGGTGTCGCGGCGTCTGAAAAACTGTTTTTT
- | 14 | TRBJ1-1 | TRBV9 | few | CASSVEVLNTEAFF | TGTGCCAGCAGCGTAGAGGTCCTGAACACTGAAGCTTTCTTT
TRBD1 | 13 | TRBJ1-1 | TRBV18 | - | CASSPGTGGEAFF | TGTGCCAGCTCACCAGGGACAGGGGGTGAAGCTTTCTTT
- | 14 | TRBJ1-1 | TRBV18 | - | CASSPGAGNTEAFF | TGTGCCAGCTCACCAGGGGCAGGGAACACTGAAGCTTTCTTT
TRBD1 | 14 | TRBJ1-2 | TRBV10-3 | - | CAISEQGGDIGYTF | TGTGCCATCAGTGAACAGGGGGGGGATATCGGCTACACCTTC
TRBD1 | 15 | TRBJ1-4 | TRBV9 | - | CASSLRTGINEKLFF | TGTGCCAGCAGCTTGCGGACAGGGATTAATGAAAAACTGTTTTTT
- | 15 | TRBJ1-5 | TRBV5-6 | - | CASSSGRAGSQPQHF | TGTGCCAGCAGCTCGGGCAGGGCTGGGAGTCAGCCCCAGCATTTT
TRBD2 | 12 | TRBJ2-1 | TRBV6-5 | - | CASRPTSGRQFF | TGTGCCAGCAGGCCGACTAGCGGGCGGCAGTTCTTC
TRBD2 | 17 | TRBJ2-3 | TRBV2 | - | CASSGTPSGISHDTQYF | TGTGCCAGCAGTGGAACCCCTAGCGGGATTAGCCATGATACGCAGTATTTT
TRBD1 | 15 | TRBJ2-3 | TRBV5-6 | once | CASSFRGQGTDTQYF | TGTGCCAGCAGCTTCCGCGGACAGGGCACAGATACGCAGTATTTT
- | 15 | TRBJ2-3 | TRBV29-1 | - | CSVEAGQLYTDTQYF | TGCAGCGTTGAGGCAGGACAACTTTACACAGATACGCAGTATTTT
- | 16 | TRBJ2-1 | TRBV7-3 | few | CASSPKGREAYNEQFF | TGTGCCAGCAGCCCGAAGGGGCGGGAAGCCTACAATGAGCAGTTCTTC